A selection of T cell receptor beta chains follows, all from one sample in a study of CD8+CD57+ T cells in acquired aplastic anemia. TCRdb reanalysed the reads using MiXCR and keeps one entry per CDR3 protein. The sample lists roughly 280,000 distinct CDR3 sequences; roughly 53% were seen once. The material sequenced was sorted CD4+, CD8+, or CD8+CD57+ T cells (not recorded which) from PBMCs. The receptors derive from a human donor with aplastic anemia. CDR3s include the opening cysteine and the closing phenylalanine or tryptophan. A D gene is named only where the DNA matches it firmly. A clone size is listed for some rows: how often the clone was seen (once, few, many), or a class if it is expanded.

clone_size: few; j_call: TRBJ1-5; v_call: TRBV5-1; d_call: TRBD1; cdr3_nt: TGCGCCAGCAGCCCCGGGACAGCGGGTCAGCCCCAGCATTTT; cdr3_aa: CASSPGTAGQPQHF
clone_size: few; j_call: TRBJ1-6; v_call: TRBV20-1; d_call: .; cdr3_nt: TGCAGTGCTAGTCCTCGCGAGTTATCCCTCCACTTT; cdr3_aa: CSASPRELSLHF
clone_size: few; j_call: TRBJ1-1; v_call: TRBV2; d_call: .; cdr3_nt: TGTGCCAGCAGTGGAAGGACAGCTGAAGCTTTCTTT; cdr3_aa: CASSGRTAEAFF
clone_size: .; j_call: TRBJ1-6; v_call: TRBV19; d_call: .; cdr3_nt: TGTGCCAGTAGTGCCATGGGGGCCCTTAATTCACCCCTCCACTTT; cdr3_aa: CASSAMGALNSPLHF
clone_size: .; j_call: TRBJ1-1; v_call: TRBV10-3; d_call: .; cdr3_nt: TGTGCCATCAGTGATGGGGGCAGGAACACTGAAGCTTTCTTT; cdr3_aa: CAISDGGRNTEAFF
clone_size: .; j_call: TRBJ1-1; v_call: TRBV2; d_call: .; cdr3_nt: TGTGCCAGCAGTGAAGACGGGAACACTGAAGCTTTCTTT; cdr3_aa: CASSEDGNTEAFF
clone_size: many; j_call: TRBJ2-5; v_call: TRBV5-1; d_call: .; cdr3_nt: TGCGCCAGCAGCTTAATGGGGATGAGAGAGACCCAGTACTTC; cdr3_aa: CASSLMGMRETQYF
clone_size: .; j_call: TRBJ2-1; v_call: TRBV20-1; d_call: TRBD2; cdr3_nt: TGCAGTGCTGGAGAAACTAGCGGGAGTACACCCTACAATGAGCAGTTCTTC; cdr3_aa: CSAGETSGSTPYNEQFF
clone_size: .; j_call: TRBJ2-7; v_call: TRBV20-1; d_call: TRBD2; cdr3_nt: TGCAGTGCTATCCGATTGACGGGGGGCTACGAGCAGTACTTC; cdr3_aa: CSAIRLTGGYEQYF
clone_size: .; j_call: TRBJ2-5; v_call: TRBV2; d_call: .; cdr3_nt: TGTGCCAGCAGTGAAGCGACCCGGACTATCCTTGAGACCCAGTACTTC; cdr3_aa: CASSEATRTILETQYF
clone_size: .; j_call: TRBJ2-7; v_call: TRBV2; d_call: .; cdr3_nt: TGTGCCAGCAGCCAAGCGGAGGGGAGATACGAGCAGTACTTC; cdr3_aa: CASSQAEGRYEQYF
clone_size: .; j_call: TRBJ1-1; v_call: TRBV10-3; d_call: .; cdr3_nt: TGTGCCATCAGTGAGTCCTTCAACAGGGCACGGAACACTGAAGCTTTCTTT; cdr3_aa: CAISESFNRARNTEAFF
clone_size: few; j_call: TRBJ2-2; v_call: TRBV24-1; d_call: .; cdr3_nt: TGTGCCACCAGTGATCGAGCGGGCTTGAACACCGGGGAGCTGTTTTTT; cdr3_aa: CATSDRAGLNTGELFF
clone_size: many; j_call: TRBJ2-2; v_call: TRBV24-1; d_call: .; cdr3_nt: TGTGCCACCAGTGTAGGGACATTAAACACCGGGGAGCTGTTTTTT; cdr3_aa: CATSVGTLNTGELFF
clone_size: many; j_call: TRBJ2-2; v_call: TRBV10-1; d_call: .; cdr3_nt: TGCGCCAGCACCACTCCTCCCGGCTCATTCACCAACACCGGGGAGCTGTTTTTT; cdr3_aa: CASTTPPGSFTNTGELFF
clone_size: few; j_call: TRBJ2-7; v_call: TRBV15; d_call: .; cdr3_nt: TGTGCCACCAGCAGAGATCGCGGGCAGGGTCAGGGCGAGCAGTACTTC; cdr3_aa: CATSRDRGQGQGEQYF
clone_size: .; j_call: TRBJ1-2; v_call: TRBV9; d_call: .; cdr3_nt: TGTGCCAGCAGCGTAGCGTGGGGTTTCATCTATGGCTACACCTTC; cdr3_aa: CASSVAWGFIYGYTF
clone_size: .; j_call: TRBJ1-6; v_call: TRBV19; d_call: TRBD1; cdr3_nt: TGCGCCAGTACCATTCGGCCAGGGGGTTCACCCCTCCACTTT; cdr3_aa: CASTIRPGGSPLHF
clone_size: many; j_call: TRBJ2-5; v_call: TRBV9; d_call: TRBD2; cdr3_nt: TGTGCCAGCAGCGTAGGGCGGCTAGCGGGGGGAATGCAAGAGACCCAGTACTTC; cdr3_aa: CASSVGRLAGGMQETQYF
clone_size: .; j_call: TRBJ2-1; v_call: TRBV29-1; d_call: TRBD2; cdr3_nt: TGCAGCGGACTAGCGGGTAACTACAATGAGCAGTCCTTC; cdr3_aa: CSGLAGNYNEQSF
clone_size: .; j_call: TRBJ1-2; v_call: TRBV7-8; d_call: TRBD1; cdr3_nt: TGTGCCAGCAGCTTAGCCCCAGGGGGGCTGTCTGGCTACACCTTC; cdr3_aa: CASSLAPGGLSGYTF
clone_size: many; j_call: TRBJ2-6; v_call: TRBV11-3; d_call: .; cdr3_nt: TGTGCCAGCAGCTTCGGACCCTCTGGGGCCAACGTCCTGACTTTC; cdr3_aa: CASSFGPSGANVLTF
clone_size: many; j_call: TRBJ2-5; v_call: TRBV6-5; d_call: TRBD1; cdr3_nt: TGTGCCAGCAGAAGAACAGGGACAGGTCAAGAGACCCAGTACTTC; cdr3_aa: CASRRTGTGQETQYF
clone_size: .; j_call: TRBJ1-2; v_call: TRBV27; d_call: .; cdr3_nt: TGTGCCAGCAGTTTAAAAGGGGCCATTTATGGCTACACCTTC; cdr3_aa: CASSLKGAIYGYTF
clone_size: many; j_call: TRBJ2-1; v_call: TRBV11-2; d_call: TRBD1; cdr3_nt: TGTGCCAGCAGCTATCTTCGACAGGGTAATGAGCAGTTCTTC; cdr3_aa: CASSYLRQGNEQFF
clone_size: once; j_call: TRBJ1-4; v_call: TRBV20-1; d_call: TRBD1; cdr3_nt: TGCAGTGCAGTTGGGACAGGGGCTGAAAAACTGTTTTTT; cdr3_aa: CSAVGTGAEKLFF
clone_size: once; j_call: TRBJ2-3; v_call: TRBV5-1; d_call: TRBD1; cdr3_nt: TGCGCCAGCAGCGTACCTCTCGGGACAGGGGGAGATACGCAGTATTTT; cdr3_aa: CASSVPLGTGGDTQYF
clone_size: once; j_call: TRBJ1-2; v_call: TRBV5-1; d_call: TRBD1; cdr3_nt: TGCGCCAGCAGCTCCGGGACAGGGGAATCACTTTTATTTGGCTACACCTTC; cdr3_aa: CASSSGTGESLLFGYTF
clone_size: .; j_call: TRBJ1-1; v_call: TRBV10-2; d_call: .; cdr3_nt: TGCGCCAGCAGTGATGGGGCCGAAGCTTTCTTT; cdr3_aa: CASSDGAEAFF
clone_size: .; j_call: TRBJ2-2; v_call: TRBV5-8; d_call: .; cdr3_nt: TGTGCCAGCGGCGGGACCTTGAACACCGGGGAGCTGTTTTTT; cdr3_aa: CASGGTLNTGELFF
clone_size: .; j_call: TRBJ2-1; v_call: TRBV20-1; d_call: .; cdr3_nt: TGCGGTGCTGGAGGGCAGTTATACAATGAGCAGTCCTTC; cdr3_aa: CGAGGQLYNEQSF
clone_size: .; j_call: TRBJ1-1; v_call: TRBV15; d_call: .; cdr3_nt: TGTGCCACCAGCGGGCGACATATCAGGCGGGATAACTCTGAAGCTTTCTTT; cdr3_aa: CATSGRHIRRDNSEAFF
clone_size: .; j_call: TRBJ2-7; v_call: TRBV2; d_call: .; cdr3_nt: TGTGCCAGCGGAACCGGGGACTCCTACGAGCAGTACTTC; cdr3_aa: CASGTGDSYEQYF
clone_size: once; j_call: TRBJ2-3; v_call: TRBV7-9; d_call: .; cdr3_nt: TGTGCCAGCAGCTTAGAAGGGACTGACACAGATACGCAGTATTTT; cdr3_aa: CASSLEGTDTDTQYF
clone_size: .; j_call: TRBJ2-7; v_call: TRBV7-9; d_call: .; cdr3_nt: TGTGCCAGCAGCTTATGGTGGCGAGACGGGACGGGTAACATTCGGTACGAGCAGTACTTC; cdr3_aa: CASSLWWRDGTGNIRYEQYF
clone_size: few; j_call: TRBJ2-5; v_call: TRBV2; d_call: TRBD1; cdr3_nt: TGTGCCAGCAAAACTTACAGGGGCGGGGAGACCCAGTACTTC; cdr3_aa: CASKTYRGGETQYF
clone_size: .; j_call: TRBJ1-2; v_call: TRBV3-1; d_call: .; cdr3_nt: TGTGCCAGCAGCCAAACCTCAGGGAACGGCTACACCTTC; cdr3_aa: CASSQTSGNGYTF
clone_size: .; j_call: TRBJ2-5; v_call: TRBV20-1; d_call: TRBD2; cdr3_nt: TGCAGTGCTGCGGATACTAGCGGGGGGTTGGAGACCCAGTACTTC; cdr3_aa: CSAADTSGGLETQYF
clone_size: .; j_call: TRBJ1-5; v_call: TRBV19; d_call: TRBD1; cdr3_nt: TGTGCCAGTAGTCCCCGAGACAGGGGGTTCAATCAGCCCCAGCATTTT; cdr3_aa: CASSPRDRGFNQPQHF
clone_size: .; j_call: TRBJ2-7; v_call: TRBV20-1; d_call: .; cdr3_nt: TGCAGTGCTAGAGGCCTCCTAAGGGACAACTACGAGCAGTACTTC; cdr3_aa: CSARGLLRDNYEQYF
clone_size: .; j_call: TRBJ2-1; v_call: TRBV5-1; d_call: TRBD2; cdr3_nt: TGCGCCAGCAGCTTTAGCGGGAGCGATGAGCAATTCTTC; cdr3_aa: CASSFSGSDEQFF
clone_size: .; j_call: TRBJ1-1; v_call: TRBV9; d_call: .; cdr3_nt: TGTGCCAGCAGCCGGGACGGGACGAACACTGAAGCTTTCTTT; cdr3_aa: CASSRDGTNTEAFF